This TCR beta chain was identified in a study of T cells in Graves' hyperthyroidism and ophthalmopathy. The CDR3 totals 16 residues. Germline loops: CDR1 WSHSY, CDR2 SAAADI. The V and J ends lost 2 bases and 10 bases, in that order; junction bases with no gene match: 6. TCR beta CDR3 sequences were amplified from RNA transcripts. The TCR CDR3 was amplified in a first-round RT-PCR using the HTBI primer set. One entry per CDR3 protein results from TCRdb running MiXCR on the multiplex PCR reads. The table lists just over 550,000 distinct CDR3 sequences, about 45% of them singletons. This sequence originates from a young woman with Graves' hyperthyroidism. The V gene is TRBV10-2, the J gene TRBJ2-2; 14 bases align to TRBD2. Material: peripheral blood or thyroid tissue (not recorded which). CDR3 in amino acids: CASSEETSGRAMELFF. In nucleotides, the CDR3 is TGCGCCAGCAGTGAGGAGACTAGCGGGAGGGCCATGGAGCTGTTTTTT.